These 20 T cell receptor beta chains were all obtained from the same sample, sequenced in a study of T cell responses to AZD1222 COVID-19 vaccine. Sequencing used immunoSEQ multiplex PCR; TCRdb keeps in-frame clones, though not all of them. The profile covers about 160,000 clones, with over 80% appearing a single time and around 3.8% taken by the ten largest. The sequencing used peripheral blood, collected 28 days after the second AZD1222 dose. The source of these receptors is an adult who received the AZD1222 COVID-19 vaccine.

The chain has TRBV7-9 and TRBJ2-1, with D unresolved. V lost 5 bases and J 0 bases, leaving 8 bases between the germline ends. Germline V lookup: CDR1 SEHNR, CDR2 FQNEAQ (reference sequence). The CDR3 spans 14 residues. CDR3 DNA: TGTGCCAGCAGCCTCTTGGCCTCCTACAATGAGCAGTTCTTC. It codes for CASSLLASYNEQFF. The complete variable domain, with remaining parts taken from reference TRBV7-9 and TRBJ2-1, reads DTGVSQNPRHKITKRGQNVTFRCDPISEHNRLYWYRQTLGQGPEFLTYFQNEAQLEKSRLLSDRFSAERPKGSFSTLEIQRTEQGDSAMYLCASSLLASYNEQFFGPGTRLTVL.

The CDR3 protein is CASSTDYEQYF. DNA of the CDR3: TGTGCCAGCAGTACCGACTACGAGCAGTACTTC. The chain uses TRBV6-2 or TRBV6-3 and TRBJ2-7, with D uncertain. V was pared by 5 bases and J by 3 bases, with 5 bases between. This CDR3 contains 11 residues. Germline CDR1 and CDR2: MNHEY and SVGEGT.

The rearrangement joins TRBV5-1 to TRBJ2-7; 9 nucleotides match TRBD2. Trimming cost V 0 bases and J 0 bases; bases outside gene matches: 7. The CDR3 is made up of 17 amino acids. Germline CDR1 SGHRS, CDR2 YFSETQ. The CDR3 region has the DNA TGCGCCAGCAGCTTGGATGCGGGGGGGACTAGCTCCTACGAGCAGTACTTC. The encoded protein is CASSLDAGGTSSYEQYF. The full variable domain, with the rest looked up from reference TRBV5-1 and TRBJ2-7, is KAGVTQTPRYLIKTRGQQVTLSCSPISGHRSVSWYQQTPGQGLQFLFEYFSETQRNKGNFPGRFSGRQFSNSRSEMNVSTLELGDSALYLCASSLDAGGTSSYEQYFGPGTRLTVT.

The J gene is TRBJ1-3, the V gene TRBV9, with D uncertain. Trimming left V 1 base short and J 8 bases short, with 10 bases between. Germline assignment: CDR1 SGDLS and CDR2 YYNGEE. The CDR3 has 13 residues. The CDR3 coding sequence is TGTGCCAGCAGCGTAACGGGGTTAGACACCATATATTTT. Translating it yields CASSVTGLDTIYF.

The CDR3 coding sequence is TGTGCCAGCAGTTACTCGACCGGTGTTACGTCGCTGATGTTTTTT. Its protein is CASSYSTGVTSLMFF. This chain joins TRBV6-5 and TRBJ1-4; D unclear. Trimming left V 0 bases short and J 15 bases short, with 20 bases between. This CDR3 is 15 amino acids long. CDR1 is MNHEY, CDR2 SVGAGI, per germline.

This clone was counted a single time. The J gene is TRBJ2-7, the V gene TRBV9, with a weak D call TRBD2 (6 bases). V was shortened by 1 base and J by 0 bases, with 11 bases between the two germline ends. CDR1 and CDR2 from the germline V gene are SGDLS and YYNGEE. This CDR3 is built from 15 residues. In DNA, the CDR3 is TGTGCCAGCAGCGTAAAGGGACTGCCCTCCTACGAGCAGTACTTC. Translating it yields CASSVKGLPSYEQYF. The full variable domain, rest sourced from reference TRBV9 and TRBJ2-7, is DSGVTQTPKHLITATGQRVTLRCSPRSGDLSVYWYQQSLDQGLQFLIQYYNGEERAKGNILERFSAQQFPDLHSELNLSSLELGDSALYFCASSVKGLPSYEQYFGPGTRLTVT.

The chain is built from TRBV7-8 and TRBJ2-7; D unclear. Germline CDR1 and CDR2: SGHVS and FQNEAQ. Trimming cost V 2 bases and J 2 bases, with 10 bases left between them. The CDR3 loop spans 14 amino acids. CDR3 region: CASSLTARTYEQYF. The CDR3 DNA reads TGTGCCAGCAGCTTAACCGCGAGAACCTACGAGCAGTACTTC.

CDR3 bases: TGTGCCAGCAGTTTCTGGACAGTCACTGAAGCTTTCTTT. It yields the protein CASSFWTVTEAFF. The genes are TRBV12-3 or TRBV12-4 and TRBJ1-1, with D maybe TRBD1 (6 bases). CDR3 length equals 13 residues. Trimming pared 3 bases from V and 4 bases from J, leaving 9 bases between.

The chain recombines TRBV2 with TRBJ1-2; D remains ambiguous. V lost 3 bases, J lost 4 bases, and 3 bases lay in between. The CDR3 spans 11 residues. The V gene's germline CDR1 is SNHLY and CDR2 FYNNEI. As DNA, the CDR3 is TGTGCCAGCAGTGACAGCTATGGCTACACCTTC. It yields the protein CASSDSYGYTF. The full variable domain, completed using reference TRBV2 and TRBJ1-2, is EPEVTQTPSHQVTQMGQEVILRCVPISNHLYFYWYRQILGQKVEFLVSFYNNEISEKSEIFDDQFSVERPDGSNFTLKIRSTKLEDSAMYFCASSDSYGYTFGSGTRLTVV.

The chain carries TRBV15 and TRBJ2-3, with TRBD1 matching over 12 bases. Trimming took 5 bases from V and 6 from J; bases not matched to a gene: 21. Per the germline V gene, CDR1 is LNHNV and CDR2 is YYDKDF (reference sequence). The CDR3 totals 20 residues. The CDR3 DNA is TGTGCCACCAGCGCACCGGGACAGGGGGCGTTCGCGACTGCCATGGATACGCAGTATTTT. Translation gives CATSAPGQGAFATAMDTQYF. The variable domain in full, with the rest retrieved from reference TRBV15 and TRBJ2-3, is DAMVIQNPRYQVTQFGKPVTLSCSQTLNHNVMYWYQQKSSQAPKLLFHYYDKDFNNEADTPDNFQSRRPNTSFCFLDIRSPGLGDTAMYLCATSAPGQGAFATAMDTQYFGPGTRLTVL.

A single count supports this clone. The J gene is TRBJ1-1, the V gene TRBV4-2; tentative D call: TRBD1 (5 bases). V lost 1 base and J 4 bases, leaving 13 bases between the germline ends. Germline CDR1 is LGHNA and CDR2 is YNFKEQ. There are 15 residues in the CDR3. CDR3 amino acids: CASSQGGLSGTEAFF. CDR3 bases: TGTGCCAGCAGCCAAGGGGGACTCTCAGGCACTGAAGCTTTCTTT.

The V and J genes are TRBV15 and TRBJ2-5; 7 bases map to TRBD2. The CDR3 length is 15 residues. Germline CDR1 and CDR2: LNHNV and YYDKDF (reference sequence). V lost 3 bases, J lost 6 bases, and 10 bases stayed unmatched. The CDR3 spells CATSRTSGEAQTQYF. CDR3 DNA: TGTGCCACCAGCAGGACCAGCGGGGAAGCGCAGACCCAGTACTTC.

The V call is TRBV7-6, the J call TRBJ2-2, with D maybe TRBD1 (6 bases). CDR1 is SGHVS, CDR2 FNYEAQ, per germline. The CDR3 is 16 amino acids. The V gene lost 5 bases and the J gene lost 4 bases, with 17 bases spanning the gap. The CDR3 protein is CASSPEGGPLTGELFF. For the CDR3, the DNA is TGTGCCAGCAGCCCGGAAGGGGGACCCCTCACCGGGGAGCTGTTTTTT.

The chain links TRBV3-1 (or the pseudogene TRBV3-2) to TRBJ2-7; D uncertain. Germline-derived CDR1 and CDR2 are LGHDT and YNNKEL (reference sequence). V was pared by 0 bases and J by 0 bases, with 6 bases between. The CDR3 has 14 residues. CDR3 in amino acids: CASSQERFSYEQYF. The CDR3 nucleotides read TGTGCCAGCAGCCAAGAAAGGTTCTCCTACGAGCAGTACTTC.

The chain has TRBV6-6 and TRBJ2-7; TRBD1 aligns across 7 bases. The V gene end was trimmed by 7 bases and the J gene end by 1 base; junction bases not matched to a gene: 7. The CDR3 sequence is 14 residues long. Germline lookup yields CDR1 MNHNY and CDR2 SVGAGI (reference sequence). CDR3 in amino acids: CASNDRAHSYEQYF. CDR3 DNA: TGTGCCAGCAATGACAGGGCACATTCCTACGAGCAGTACTTC.

The chain has TRBV14 and TRBJ1-3; 9 bases map to TRBD1. J gave up 2 bases and V 4 bases, and 6 bases lay outside the gene matches. This CDR3 comprises 16 residues. Germline lookup yields CDR1 SGHDN and CDR2 FVKESK. Here the CDR3 reads CASSRIRTGAGNTIYF. The CDR3 region has the DNA TGTGCCAGCAGCCGCATCAGGACAGGGGCTGGAAACACCATATATTTT.

V is TRBV7-2 and J is TRBJ1-6; D remains unclear. The CDR3 covers 13 residues. Deletions cut 2 bases from V and 6 bases from J, with 5 bases between. CDR1 is SGHTA, CDR2 FQGNSA, per germline. CDR3 residues: CASSLSSNSPLHF. Here the CDR3 DNA reads TGTGCCAGCAGCTTAAGCAGTAATTCACCCCTCCACTTT.

This clone was recorded a few times. This chain connects TRBV19 to TRBJ1-4; no clear D gene. The CDR3 extends over 15 amino acids. The germline V and J ends were trimmed by 3 bases and 0 bases, with 8 bases remaining between them. The germline V gene encodes CDR1 LNHDA and CDR2 SQIVND (reference sequence). Written as DNA, the CDR3 is TGTGCCAGTAGTATCAGACCTGCAACTAATGAAAAACTGTTTTTT. Amino acid sequence: CASSIRPATNEKLFF.

CDR3 amino acids: CASSTPLGDRDGYTF. The DNA for the CDR3 is TGTGCCAGCAGTACCCCCTTGGGGGACAGAGATGGCTACACCTTC. The V call is TRBV7-2, the J call TRBJ1-2, with 7 bases that match TRBD1. After removal of 6 bases from V and 6 bases from J, the junction contained 13 bases not matched to a gene. CDR3 size: 15 residues. CDR1 is SGHTA and CDR2 is FQGNSA in the germline V gene.

V and J are TRBV5-1 and TRBJ2-5; D is unresolved. Trimming removed 1 base at V and 3 bases at J, with 13 bases between. The CDR3 runs to 15 residues. Looked up from germline, CDR1 is SGHRS and CDR2 is YFSETQ. CDR3 protein: CASSLLGLREETQYF. DNA for the CDR3: TGCGCCAGCAGCTTGCTTGGATTACGGGAAGAGACCCAGTACTTC. Full variable domain (rest looked up from reference TRBV5-1 and TRBJ2-5): KAGVTQTPRYLIKTRGQQVTLSCSPISGHRSVSWYQQTPGQGLQFLFEYFSETQRNKGNFPGRFSGRQFSNSRSEMNVSTLELGDSALYLCASSLLGLREETQYFGPGTRLLVL.